The entry that follows covers one T cell receptor (beta chain) sequence. The antigen remains undetermined. CDR1 and CDR2 from the germline V gene are LNHDA and SQIVND (reference sequence). CDR3 length equals 14 residues. Trimming took off 6 bases at V and 7 bases at J, with 16 bases between the two ends. This entry belongs to a study of vaccination and CD4 T cells after COVID-19. Study at large: A CEFX pool, an HIV-1 Nef pool, or no peptide went to control cultures. Study-level results: Only after vaccination were a median 86.3% of convalescents' reactive clones seen.

Treatment here: approximately nine-day PBMC culture with coronavirus spike peptide pools or control peptides (ViraFEST assay). Peptide-pool expansion of antigen-specific T cells preceded TCR sequencing in ViraFEST. The Oncomine TCR Beta short-read assay was applied to DNA of cultured CD4+ T cells. TCRdb processed the PCR reads anew with MiXCR; each CDR3 protein has one entry. The sample contains approximately 20,000 distinct CDR3 sequences, roughly 49% of which appear only once. The specimen was CD4+ T cells from blood, cultured in vitro, collected before SARS-CoV-2 vaccination. V gene TRBV19 combines with J gene TRBJ2-4, with a possible D match to TRBD1 (6 bases). The receptor's source is a human donor who had recovered from COVID-19. The CDR3 sequence is CASSTGQVGNIQYF. The CDR3 DNA sequence: TGTGCCAGTAGCACAGGGCAAGTGGGGAACATTCAGTACTTC.